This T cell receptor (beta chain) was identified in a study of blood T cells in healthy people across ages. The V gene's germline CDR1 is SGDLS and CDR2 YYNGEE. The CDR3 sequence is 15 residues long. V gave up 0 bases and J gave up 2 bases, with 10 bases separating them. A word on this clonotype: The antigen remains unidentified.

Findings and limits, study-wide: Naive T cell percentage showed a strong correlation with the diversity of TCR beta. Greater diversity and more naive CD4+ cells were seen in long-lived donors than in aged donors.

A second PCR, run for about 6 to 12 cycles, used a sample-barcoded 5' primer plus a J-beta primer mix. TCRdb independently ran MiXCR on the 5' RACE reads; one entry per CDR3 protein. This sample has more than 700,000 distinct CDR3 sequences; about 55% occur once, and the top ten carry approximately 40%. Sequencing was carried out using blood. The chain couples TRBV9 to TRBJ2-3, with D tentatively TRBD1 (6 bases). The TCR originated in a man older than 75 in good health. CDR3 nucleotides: TGTGCCAGCAGCGTAGCCCACAGGGTCACAGATACGCAGTATTTT. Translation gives CASSVAHRVTDTQYF.